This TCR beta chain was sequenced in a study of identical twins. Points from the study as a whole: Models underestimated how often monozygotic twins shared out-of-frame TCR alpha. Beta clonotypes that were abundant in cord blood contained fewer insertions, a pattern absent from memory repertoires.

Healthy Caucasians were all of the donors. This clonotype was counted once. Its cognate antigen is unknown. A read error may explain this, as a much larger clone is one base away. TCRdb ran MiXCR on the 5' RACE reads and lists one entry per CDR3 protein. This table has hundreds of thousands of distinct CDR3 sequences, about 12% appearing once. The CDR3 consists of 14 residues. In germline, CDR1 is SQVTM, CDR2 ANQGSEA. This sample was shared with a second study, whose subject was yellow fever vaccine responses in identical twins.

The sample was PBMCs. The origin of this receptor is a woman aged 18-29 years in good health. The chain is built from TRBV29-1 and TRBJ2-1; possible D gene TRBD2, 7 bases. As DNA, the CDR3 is TGCAGTGGGGGGGGCCTTATAAACTACAATGACCAGTTCTTC. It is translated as CSGGGLINYNDQFF.